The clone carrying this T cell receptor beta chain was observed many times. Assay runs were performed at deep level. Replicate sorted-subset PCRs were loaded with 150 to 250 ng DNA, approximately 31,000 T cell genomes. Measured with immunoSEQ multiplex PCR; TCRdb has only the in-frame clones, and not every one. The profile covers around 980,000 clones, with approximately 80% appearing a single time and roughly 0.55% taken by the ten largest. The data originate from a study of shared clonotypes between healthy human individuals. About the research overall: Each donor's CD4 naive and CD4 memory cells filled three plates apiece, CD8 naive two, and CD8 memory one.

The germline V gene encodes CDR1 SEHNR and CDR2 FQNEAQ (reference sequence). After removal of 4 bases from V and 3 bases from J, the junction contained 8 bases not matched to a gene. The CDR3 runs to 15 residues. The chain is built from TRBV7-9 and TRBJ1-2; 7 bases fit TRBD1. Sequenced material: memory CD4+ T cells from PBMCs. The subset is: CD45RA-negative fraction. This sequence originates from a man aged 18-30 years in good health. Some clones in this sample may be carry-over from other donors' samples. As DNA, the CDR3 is TGTGCCAGCAGCTCGACAGGGCTGAGAGACTATGGCTACACCTTC. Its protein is CASSSTGLRDYGYTF.